The clone carrying this T cell receptor (beta chain) showed up just once. Libraries were prepared by immunoSEQ multiplex PCR; TCRdb keeps only in-frame clonotypes and omits some of them. Of under 300,000 clones listed, around 82% are singletons. The data were obtained in a study of blood T cell repertoires in COVID-19. This CDR3 has 15 residues. Germline V CDR1 and CDR2: MNHEY, SVGAGI. Trimming at V came to 5 bases and at J to 5 bases, leaving 9 bases not matched to a gene. The sample taken for sequencing was PBMCs or T cells enriched from blood (not recorded which). This clonotype originated in a man aged 50-59 years who had recovered from COVID-19. This chain connects TRBV6-5 to TRBJ2-1, with 7 bases lining up with TRBD2. The CDR3 nucleotides are TGTGCCAGCAGTCCCCGCCGGCGGGAGAACAATGAGCAGTTCTTC. Translating it yields CASSPRRRENNEQFF.